This is a list of T cell receptor beta chains from one sample in a study of human T cells and chemical hapten exposure. MiXCR, applied by TCRdb to the RACE reads, yields one record per CDR3 protein. The profile covers 150,000 or so distinct CDR3 sequences, with around 13% appearing a single time and approximately 1.5% taken by the ten largest. The sequenced sample was whole blood, obtained in connection with sensitization to the hapten diphenylcyclopropenone (DPC). The origin of the receptors is a woman aged 25-40 years with alopecia areata. Some clones in this sample may be carry-over from other donors' samples. Each CDR3 is given with its conserved first and last residue. D genes are given only for firm matches. Only part of the rows carry a size: once, few, many, or a class if the clone is expanded.

CDR3 length	J gene	clone size	D gene	V gene	CDR3 DNA	CDR3 protein
14	TRBJ1-1	many	TRBD1	TRBV6-5	TGTGCCAGCAGGGGGACAGGGGTTGGCACTGAAGCTTTCTTT	CASRGTGVGTEAFF
15	TRBJ2-5	few	NA	TRBV18	TGTGCCAGCTCACCACAGGGTTACCCGGGAGAGACCCAGTACTTC	CASSPQGYPGETQYF
15	TRBJ2-3	NA	NA	TRBV11-2	TGTGCCAGCAGCACCACTCCGGGGGAGACAGATACGCAGTATTTT	CASSTTPGETDTQYF
18	TRBJ2-5	NA	TRBD2	TRBV7-9	TGTGCCAGCAGCCCAGGGCGACTAGCGGGGGGGTACCAAGAGACCCAGTACTTC	CASSPGRLAGGYQETQYF
13	TRBJ2-2	NA	NA	TRBV7-3	TGTGCCAGCAGCCCCCAGGGAGCCGGGGAGCTGTTTTTT	CASSPQGAGELFF
15	TRBJ2-1	NA	NA	TRBV15	TGTGCCACCAGCAGGAGCGAACTACCGTACAATGAGCAGTTCTTC	CATSRSELPYNEQFF
12	TRBJ1-4	many	NA	TRBV29-1	TGCAGCGTTGGTAGTAGGAATGAAAAACTGTTTTTT	CSVGSRNEKLFF
14	TRBJ2-1	NA	NA	TRBV7-2	TGTGCCAGCAGCTTAGTAGGGGTTTTCAATGAGCAGTTCTTC	CASSLVGVFNEQFF
15	TRBJ2-2	NA	NA	TRBV7-8	TGTGCCAGCAGCCGAACCGGGGGATACACCGGGGAGCTGTTTTTT	CASSRTGGYTGELFF
14	TRBJ1-1	NA	NA	TRBV27	TGTGCCAGCAGTCCTCAGGGGAGGCACACTGAAGCTTTCTTT	CASSPQGRHTEAFF
14	TRBJ1-1	many	NA	TRBV6-1	TGTGCCAGCAGTTCCCTAGGGGGGAACACTGAAGCTTTCTTT	CASSSLGGNTEAFF
19	TRBJ1-1	NA	TRBD1	TRBV28	TGTGCCAGCAGTTTAACAACCGGGACAGGGTTTAACCCAAACACTGAAGCTTTCTTT	CASSLTTGTGFNPNTEAFF
13	TRBJ1-2	NA	NA	TRBV12-3/TRBV12-4	TGTGCCAGCAGTTCCCCACCAAACTATGGCTACACCTTC	CASSSPPNYGYTF
13	TRBJ2-1	many	NA	TRBV11-3	TGTGCCAGCAGCTTGATCAGTAACAATGAGCAGTTCTTC	CASSLISNNEQFF
15	TRBJ1-5	few	TRBD1	TRBV6-5	TGTGCCAGCAGAAATTCAGGGGGATTCGGGCAGCCCCAGCATTTT	CASRNSGGFGQPQHF
15	TRBJ1-5	few	NA	TRBV6-4	TGTGCCAGCTCCCCGGGGGCGAATAGCAATCAGCCCCAGCATTTT	CASSPGANSNQPQHF
13	TRBJ2-2	NA	NA	TRBV28	TGTGCCAGCAGTTTCCGGGGCGCCGGGGAGCTGTTTTTT	CASSFRGAGELFF
14	TRBJ2-3	NA	NA	TRBV11-2	TGTGCCAGCAGCTTACTCGGGATCCCAGATACGCAGTATTTT	CASSLLGIPDTQYF
15	TRBJ1-2	many	TRBD1	TRBV7-3	TGTGCCAGCAGCTTAACGGGACAGGGAACCTATGGCTACACCTTC	CASSLTGQGTYGYTF
15	TRBJ1-5	NA	NA	TRBV28	TGTGCCAGCAGTTTGTCGCCGACTATGGGTCAGCCCCAGCATTTT	CASSLSPTMGQPQHF
15	TRBJ1-2	NA	NA	TRBV12-3/TRBV12-4	TGTGCCAGCAGTGGGTCGGGCAGCTCTAACTATGGCTACACCTTC	CASSGSGSSNYGYTF
13	TRBJ2-7	few	TRBD1	TRBV6-1	TGTGCCAGCAACACGGGACAGGGGTACGAGCAGTACTTC	CASNTGQGYEQYF
15	TRBJ2-7	many	TRBD2	TRBV9	TGTGCCAGCAGCGTAGAAAGCGGGGGTTCAGCCGAGCAGTACTTC	CASSVESGGSAEQYF
14	TRBJ2-2	few	TRBD2	TRBV2	TGTGCCAGCCTAAAGACTAGCAACACCGGGGAGCTGTTTTTT	CASLKTSNTGELFF
16	TRBJ2-3	few	NA	TRBV4-3	TGCGCCAGCAGCCCGAGCCGTACTCCGGACACAGATACGCAGTATTTT	CASSPSRTPDTDTQYF
12	TRBJ2-7	few	NA	TRBV28	TGTGCCAGCAGCCCCGACGGCTACGAGCAGTACTTC	CASSPDGYEQYF
15	TRBJ1-1	NA	NA	TRBV4-1	TGCGCCAGCAGCCAAGATCGAGGCGCGAACACTGAAGCTTTCTTT	CASSQDRGANTEAFF
14	TRBJ1-1	many	NA	TRBV19	TGTGCCAGTACCCTAACCGGGCTGAACACTGAAGCTTTCTTT	CASTLTGLNTEAFF
16	TRBJ2-1	NA	TRBD1	TRBV11-1	TGTGCCAGCAGCTTATCGATGACAGGGTATCGGGATGAGCAGTTCTTC	CASSLSMTGYRDEQFF
17	TRBJ2-3	few	TRBD2	TRBV4-3	TGCGCCAGCAGCCAAGCGCGGGCTAGCGGTTCCACAGATACGCAGTATTTT	CASSQARASGSTDTQYF
14	TRBJ2-5	NA	NA	TRBV7-2	TGTGCCAGCAGCCTTCAAGTTAGCCAAGAGACCCAGTACTTC	CASSLQVSQETQYF
12	TRBJ2-1	few	NA	TRBV7-2	TGTGCCAGCAGCCCAGGCTACAATGAGCAGTTCTTC	CASSPGYNEQFF
19	TRBJ2-4	few	TRBD2	TRBV7-6	TGTGCCAGCAGCTTAGATATAGCGGGAGGGCGTCAGGCCAAAAACATTCAGTACTTC	CASSLDIAGGRQAKNIQYF
17	TRBJ2-4	NA	NA	TRBV4-1	TGCGCCAGCAGCCAAGATCTTGAAAGACTAGCCAAAAACATTCAGTACTTC	CASSQDLERLAKNIQYF
13	TRBJ2-1	few	NA	TRBV2	TGTGCCAGCAGTACCGGGTCCGGGGGAGAGCAGTTCTTC	CASSTGSGGEQFF
17	TRBJ2-1	NA	TRBD2	TRBV28	TGTGCCAGCAGTGTGCCCTCCGGGACTATAGTTTACAATGAGCAGTTCTTC	CASSVPSGTIVYNEQFF
14	TRBJ2-5	few	NA	TRBV12-3/TRBV12-4	TGTGCCAGCAGTCTACCGGACACCCAAGAGACCCAGTACTTC	CASSLPDTQETQYF
16	TRBJ1-5	NA	NA	TRBV5-1	TGCGCCAGCAGCTTGGTCGTACTGACACGCAATCAGCCCCAGCATTTT	CASSLVVLTRNQPQHF
15	TRBJ1-5	NA	NA	TRBV27	TGTGCCAGCAGTCTCCGGGGTCCTAGCAATCAGCCCCAGCATTTT	CASSLRGPSNQPQHF
13	TRBJ1-5	few	NA	TRBV10-3	TGTGCCATCAGTATGTCAGAAAATCAGCCCCAGCATTTT	CAISMSENQPQHF
16	TRBJ1-1	few	NA	TRBV4-1	TGCGCCAGCAGCCAAGAACCCCCAGGGGTGAACACTGAAGCTTTCTTT	CASSQEPPGVNTEAFF
16	TRBJ1-6	few	NA	TRBV6-5	TGTGCCAGCAGTTACGGGGTAATGGCCTATAATTCACCCCTCCACTTT	CASSYGVMAYNSPLHF